Listed here are 20 T cell receptor beta chains from one sample, sequenced in a study of Ad26.COV2.S vaccination and SARS-CoV-2 variants. Sample treatment: approximately 18 received Ad26.COV2.S at low or high dose, single or two shots; about 5 received placebo; per-sample allocation not given. Repertoires come from day 63 after the first vaccine or placebo injection. The assay was immunoSEQ multiplex PCR, and TCRdb's table has in-frame clones only and misses some. The sample holds about 350,000 clones; around 89% are singletons and the top ten take about 4.6%. The sequencing used peripheral blood, collected in a trial of Ad26.COV2.S vaccine versus placebo. The receptor set was obtained from a person between 18 and 65 years old who received the Ad26.COV2.S COVID-19 vaccine or a placebo.

A note on this clone: Other DNA sequences of this sample code for an identical CDR3. This chain connects TRBV7-2 to TRBJ2-2; 8 nucleotides agree with TRBD2. Germline-derived CDR1 and CDR2 are SGHTA and FQGNSA. The J segment lost 5 bases and the V segment lost 4 bases, leaving 6 bases of the junction unmatched. CDR3 length: 15 amino acids. The CDR3, as DNA: TGTGCCAGCAGCTCGAGCGGGAGCGGGACCGGGGAGCTGTTTTTT. This gives the protein CASSSSGSGTGELFF.

This chain links TRBV18 with TRBJ2-2; D call uncertain. V lost 2 bases and J 0 bases, leaving 13 bases between the germline ends. This CDR3 has 17 residues. CDR1 is KGHSH and CDR2 is LQKENI in the germline V gene. In nucleotides, the CDR3 is TGTGCCAGCTCACCATACTCGCGTCGATCGAACACCGGGGAGCTGTTTTTT. Protein product: CASSPYSRRSNTGELFF.

A word on this clone: Other DNA sequences from this sample encode an identical CDR3 as well. This chain connects TRBV5-1 to TRBJ1-1; 7 positions match TRBD1. The germline gives CDR1 SGHRS, CDR2 YFSETQ. J lost 4 bases, V lost 4 bases, and 7 bases had no gene match. There are 14 residues in the CDR3. CDR3 coding DNA: TGCGCCAGCAGCAAACAGGGGAGTGGCACTGAAGCTTTCTTT. It codes for CASSKQGSGTEAFF.

The sample holds one count of this clone. The chain employs TRBV6-5 and TRBJ2-7, with TRBD1 identical over 7 bases. Losses at the gene ends were 6 bases for V and 0 bases for J; bases not matched to a gene: 8. Per the germline V gene, CDR1 is MNHEY and CDR2 is SVGAGI. The CDR3 is 15 amino acids. The CDR3 spells CASSILTGVSYEQYF. The CDR3 region has the DNA TGTGCCAGCAGCATACTCACAGGGGTCTCCTACGAGCAGTACTTC.

This clone was seen a few times. The chain carries TRBV7-9 and TRBJ1-6; 10 nucleotides match TRBD1. V shed 5 bases and J 8 bases; nucleotides not matched to a gene: 6. The CDR3 is 15 amino acids. Germline CDR1 and CDR2: SEHNR and FQNEAQ (reference sequence). CDR3 nucleotides: TGTGCCAGCAGCGAAACCGGGACAGGGGATTCACCCCTCCACTTT. Its protein is CASSETGTGDSPLHF.

This clone showed up just a few times. The chain is built from TRBV5-1 and TRBJ2-2, with a weak D call TRBD1 (5 bases). Germline-derived CDR1 and CDR2 are SGHRS and YFSETQ. Trimming removed 0 bases from V and 6 bases from J, with 21 bases in between. The CDR3 length is 18 residues. The CDR3 nucleotides read TGCGCCAGCAGCTTGGCGTTGAGCGTAATAGGGGCAGCCGGGGAGCTGTTTTTT. This translates into CASSLALSVIGAAGELFF.

The chain carries TRBV6-2 or TRBV6-3 and TRBJ2-1, with 9 bases aligning to TRBD1. CDR1 and CDR2 from the germline V gene are MNHEY and SVGEGT. CDR3 length: 16 residues. The J segment lost 2 bases and the V segment lost 0 bases, leaving 2 bases of the junction unmatched. CDR3 amino acids: CASSYSDRGPYNEQFF. The CDR3 nucleotides read TGTGCCAGCAGTTACTCGGACAGGGGACCCTACAATGAGCAGTTCTTC.

This sequence joins TRBV5-1 and TRBJ2-7; 9 bases map to TRBD1. V was pared by 0 bases and J by 2 bases, with 15 bases of the junction left unmatched. Germline V lookup: CDR1 SGHRS, CDR2 YFSETQ. This CDR3 is 19 amino acids long. CDR3 sequence: CASSLEGTGFGLTPYEQYF. CDR3 coding DNA: TGCGCCAGCAGCTTGGAAGGGACAGGGTTTGGTCTCACCCCCTACGAGCAGTACTTC.

CDR3 in amino acids: CASSRGQATYSNQPQHF. CDR3 nucleotide sequence: TGTGCCAGCAGCCGAGGACAGGCGACATATAGCAATCAGCCCCAGCATTTT. The rearrangement uses TRBV6-2 or TRBV6-3 and TRBJ1-5, with TRBD1 matching over 7 bases. This CDR3 contains 17 residues. The V gene end was trimmed by 6 bases and the J gene end by 0 bases; junction bases not matched to a gene: 11. Germline V gene lookup returns CDR1 MNHEY and CDR2 SVGEGT.

CDR3 in amino acids: CASSISRDASGANVLTF. CDR3 coding DNA: TGTGCCAGTAGTATATCCAGGGACGCCTCTGGGGCCAACGTCCTGACTTTC. V and J are TRBV19 and TRBJ2-6, with D possibly being TRBD1 or TRBD2 (5 bases each). Trimming cost V 2 bases and J 0 bases, with 11 bases left between them. CDR3 length equals 17 residues. Germline V gene lookup returns CDR1 LNHDA and CDR2 SQIVND (reference sequence).

This chain uses TRBV29-1 with TRBJ2-1; tentative D call: TRBD2 (5 bases). The CDR3 length is 11 residues. The germline V and J ends were trimmed by 6 bases and 11 bases, with 14 bases remaining between them. Germline V lookup: CDR1 SQVTM, CDR2 ANQGSEA. The CDR3 coding sequence is TGCAGCGTGATTACAGCGGCTCAGCAGTTCTTC. This encodes CSVITAAQQFF.

V is TRBV2 and J is TRBJ2-3, with 7 bases aligning to TRBD1. Germline V CDR1 and CDR2: SNHLY, FYNNEI. The junction had 5 bases not matched to a gene; V was cut back by 10 bases and J by 4 bases. The CDR3 runs 12 residues. This chain's CDR3 is CATGTVPDTQYF. Here the CDR3 DNA reads TGTGCCACCGGGACAGTACCAGATACGCAGTATTTT.

The rearrangement links TRBV30 to TRBJ2-7, with D unresolved. Trimming removed 2 bases from V and 1 base from J, with 3 bases in between. The CDR3 runs 11 residues. Germline CDR1 and CDR2: GTSNPN and SVGIG (reference sequence). Here the CDR3 reads CAWSQSYEQYF. CDR3 bases: TGTGCCTGGAGTCAATCCTACGAGCAGTACTTC.

The chain carries TRBV7-2 and TRBJ1-2; TRBD1 agrees at 7 bases. Trimming took 2 bases from V and 7 from J; bases not matched to a gene: 7. The CDR3 runs 14 residues. In germline, CDR1 is SGHTA, CDR2 FQGNSA. The CDR3 reads CASSLSSRGGGYTF. CDR3 DNA: TGTGCCAGCAGCTTATCGTCCAGGGGGGGTGGCTACACCTTC.

This sequence joins TRBV5-1 and TRBJ2-1; 8 positions match TRBD2. There are 13 residues in the CDR3. V lost 5 bases to trimming and J lost 6 bases; unmatched junction nucleotides: 4. Germline CDR1 is SGHRS and CDR2 is YFSETQ. The CDR3 sequence: CASRQGTSNEQFF. CDR3 nucleotides: TGCGCCAGCAGGCAGGGGACTAGCAATGAGCAGTTCTTC.

This clone was observed a few times. This sequence joins TRBV5-4 and TRBJ2-2; 11 bases line up with TRBD2. V shed 0 bases and J 5 bases; nucleotides not matched to a gene: 0. This CDR3 spans 15 amino acids. CDR1 SGHNT and CDR2 YYREEE come from the germline V gene (reference sequence). The CDR3 DNA reads TGTGCCAGCAGCTTGGGGACTAGCGGGACCGGGGAGCTGTTTTTT. Its translation: CASSLGTSGTGELFF.

This chain uses TRBV27 with TRBJ2-7; D is tentatively TRBD1 or TRBD2 (5 bases each). V lost 5 bases and J 9 bases, leaving 20 bases between the germline ends. Germline V CDR1 and CDR2: MNHEY, SMNVEV (reference sequence). CDR3 length: 14 residues. CDR3 sequence reads: CASSPGRLNKGQYF. The CDR3 bases are TGTGCCAGCAGTCCGGGACGGCTAAACAAGGGGCAGTACTTC.

The V gene is TRBV19, the J gene TRBJ2-1; 8 nucleotides agree with TRBD2. CDR1 LNHDA and CDR2 SQIVND come from the germline V gene (reference sequence). The CDR3 sequence is 13 residues long. Losses at the gene ends were 3 bases for V and 7 bases for J; bases not matched to a gene: 2. The CDR3 sequence: CASSMGTRNEQFF. CDR3 sequence (DNA): TGTGCCAGTAGTATGGGGACTAGAAATGAGCAGTTCTTC.

This clone was observed at least ten times. V usage is TRBV4-1 and J usage is TRBJ1-5; 9 bases line up with TRBD1. With V trimmed by 4 bases and J by 6 bases, 7 bases remained unmatched. Germline CDR1 reads MGHRA; CDR2 reads YSYEKL. This CDR3 spans 15 amino acids. Here the CDR3 DNA reads TGCGCCAGCAGCCCCGGGACAGGGAGGGGTCAGCCCCAGCATTTT. Its protein is CASSPGTGRGQPQHF.

The V and J genes are TRBV5-4 and TRBJ2-5, with TRBD1 matching over 7 bases. Unmatched junction bases numbered 4, after V lost 4 bases and J lost 1 base. Germline lookup yields CDR1 SGHNT and CDR2 YYREEE (reference sequence). The CDR3 is 14 residues long. In DNA form, the CDR3 reads TGTGCCAGCAGCGCTAGGGACAGCCAAGAGACCCAGTACTTC. Translated, it gives CASSARDSQETQYF.